This is a list of T cell receptor beta chains from one sample in a study of CD8 T cells in Susac syndrome. From the immunoSEQ multiplex PCR reads, TCRdb called clonotypes with MiXCR, one entry per CDR3 protein. Of approximately 230,000 distinct CDR3 sequences listed, just under 95% are singletons. Input material: CD4+ T cells from PBMCs. All receptors come from a human donor with multiple sclerosis. Both conserved end residues are part of each CDR3. A D gene is named only where the DNA matches it firmly. Some rows have no size entry. The others give once, few or many, or a class for an expanded clone.

size: once; J: TRBJ1-4; V: TRBV5-1; D: TRBD1; DNA: TGCGCCAGCAGCTTGGCTCCGACAGGGGATTCTAATGAAAAACTGTTTTTT; CDR3: CASSLAPTGDSNEKLFF
size: .; J: TRBJ2-7; V: TRBV5-1; D: TRBD1; DNA: TGCGCCAGCAGCATCACAGGGGATACCTACGAGCAGTACTTC; CDR3: CASSITGDTYEQYF
size: once; J: TRBJ2-1; V: TRBV29-1; D: .; DNA: TGCAGCGTTGTACCCTACCGTAAGGGCAATGAGCAGTTCTTC; CDR3: CSVVPYRKGNEQFF
size: .; J: TRBJ2-1; V: TRBV4-1; D: TRBD2; DNA: TGCGCCAGCAGCCAAGATCATCGGCGGGAGTTCTGGGAGCAGTTCTTC; CDR3: CASSQDHRREFWEQFF
size: .; J: TRBJ2-1; V: TRBV28; D: TRBD1; DNA: TGTGCCAGCAGGGGGAGGGGACAGGGGTACAATGAGCAGTTCTTC; CDR3: CASRGRGQGYNEQFF
size: .; J: TRBJ2-6; V: TRBV27; D: .; DNA: TGTGCCAGCAGCCCTGGTACAGGGTACGGGGCCAACGTCCTGACTTTC; CDR3: CASSPGTGYGANVLTF
size: .; J: TRBJ2-3; V: TRBV5-1; D: TRBD1; DNA: TGCGCCAGCGGGACGGACAGGGGAACAGATACGCAGTATTTT; CDR3: CASGTDRGTDTQYF
size: .; J: TRBJ2-5; V: TRBV19; D: TRBD2; DNA: TGTGCCAGTAGTACCTTAGCGGGGATGAGAGAGACCCAGTACTTC; CDR3: CASSTLAGMRETQYF
size: .; J: TRBJ2-1; V: TRBV12-5; D: TRBD1; DNA: TGTGCTAGTGGTTTAAGGGGGCAAGGGGAGCAGTTCTTC; CDR3: CASGLRGQGEQFF
size: .; J: TRBJ2-2; V: TRBV10-3; D: TRBD1; DNA: TGTGCCATCAGCGGGACAGTGTCAGCGCGCAGGAACACCGGGGAGCTGTTTTTT; CDR3: CAISGTVSARRNTGELFF
size: .; J: TRBJ1-6; V: TRBV12-3/TRBV12-4; D: TRBD1; DNA: TGTGCCAGCAGTCTTGGACAGGGGTCGTCCCATTCACCCCTCCACTTT; CDR3: CASSLGQGSSHSPLHF
size: .; J: TRBJ1-5; V: TRBV30; D: TRBD1; DNA: TGTGCCTGGACCGACAGGGGCAATCAGCCCCAGCATTTT; CDR3: CAWTDRGNQPQHF
size: .; J: TRBJ2-3; V: TRBV29-1; D: .; DNA: TGCAGCGTTGTGGAAATTAGCGGAGATACGCAGTATTTT; CDR3: CSVVEISGDTQYF
size: .; J: TRBJ2-5; V: TRBV24-1; D: .; DNA: TGTGCCACCAGTGACCCACGAGGGGTACAAGAGACCCAGTACTTC; CDR3: CATSDPRGVQETQYF
size: .; J: TRBJ2-3; V: TRBV7-8; D: .; DNA: TGTGCCAGCAGCCCCGACTACCGAGGGGCAACAGATACGCAGTATTTT; CDR3: CASSPDYRGATDTQYF
size: .; J: TRBJ1-1; V: TRBV5-1; D: TRBD1; DNA: TGCGCCAGCAGCCGGGGACAGGGGTTCACTGAAGCTTTCTTT; CDR3: CASSRGQGFTEAFF
size: .; J: TRBJ1-6; V: TRBV20-1; D: TRBD1; DNA: TGCAGTGCTAGAGTACAGGGGGCTAATTCACCCCTCCACTTT; CDR3: CSARVQGANSPLHF
size: .; J: TRBJ2-5; V: TRBV24-1; D: TRBD1; DNA: TGTGCCACTCAAACAGGGGGTCTCAATGCTTTTTACCAAGAGACCCAGTACTTC; CDR3: CATQTGGLNAFYQETQYF
size: few; J: TRBJ1-5; V: TRBV19; D: .; DNA: TGTGCCAGTAGTAGGCCCAATCAGCCCCAGCATTTT; CDR3: CASSRPNQPQHF
size: .; J: TRBJ2-1; V: TRBV3-1; D: .; DNA: TGTGCCAGCAGCACCCGGACTACGCATGAGCAGTTCTTC; CDR3: CASSTRTTHEQFF
size: once; J: TRBJ2-1; V: TRBV7-2; D: TRBD1; DNA: TGTGCCAGCAGCTTAGCGGGGACAGGACCCAATGAGCAGTTCTTC; CDR3: CASSLAGTGPNEQFF
size: few; J: TRBJ1-2; V: TRBV27; D: TRBD1; DNA: TGTGCCAGCAGTTTAACCGGGACAGGCTATGGCTACACCTTC; CDR3: CASSLTGTGYGYTF
size: .; J: TRBJ2-7; V: TRBV25-1; D: .; DNA: TGTGCCAGCAGTGAATATGGCAGGGGTGAGCAGTACTTC; CDR3: CASSEYGRGEQYF
size: .; J: TRBJ1-4; V: TRBV12-3/TRBV12-4; D: .; DNA: TGTGCCAGCAGTTTAGTCGGGGGAGGTAATGAAAAACTGTTTTTT; CDR3: CASSLVGGGNEKLFF
size: .; J: TRBJ1-2; V: TRBV29-1; D: .; DNA: TGCAGCGTTGACACAGGCGAGGTCCTTCATTGGGGCTGCACCTTC; CDR3: CSVDTGEVLHWGCTF
size: .; J: TRBJ1-3; V: TRBV6-1; D: TRBD1; DNA: TGTGCCAGCAGCCCCACCACAGGGGGCATTACTCTGACCATATATTTT; CDR3: CASSPTTGGITLTIYF
size: .; J: TRBJ2-1; V: TRBV29-1; D: TRBD2; DNA: TGCAGCGTTCCCCGGGACTACGGATACAATGAGCAGTTCTTC; CDR3: CSVPRDYGYNEQFF
size: .; J: TRBJ2-1; V: TRBV9; D: TRBD2; DNA: TGTGCCAGCAGCAATCCCCGACTAGCGGGAGGGCCTGGTGAGCAGTTCTTC; CDR3: CASSNPRLAGGPGEQFF
size: once; J: TRBJ2-3; V: TRBV29-1; D: .; DNA: TGCAGCGTGACAGCCAACACAGATACGCAGTATTTT; CDR3: CSVTANTDTQYF
size: .; J: TRBJ1-5; V: TRBV27; D: .; DNA: TGTGCCAGCAGTTTTCGGTTAAATCAGCCCCAGCATTTT; CDR3: CASSFRLNQPQHF
size: .; J: TRBJ1-1; V: TRBV4-1; D: TRBD1; DNA: TGCGCCAGCAGCCAAGTCCGAGCCAGGGGGGGCACTGAAGCTTTCTTT; CDR3: CASSQVRARGGTEAFF
size: once; J: TRBJ2-2; V: TRBV6-5; D: TRBD1; DNA: TGTGCCAGCAGACCCGACAGGGGCACCGGGGAGCTGTTTTTT; CDR3: CASRPDRGTGELFF
size: .; J: TRBJ2-2; V: TRBV7-7; D: .; DNA: TGTGCTAGCAGCGACCCGACGACCGGGGAGCTGTTTTTT; CDR3: CASSDPTTGELFF